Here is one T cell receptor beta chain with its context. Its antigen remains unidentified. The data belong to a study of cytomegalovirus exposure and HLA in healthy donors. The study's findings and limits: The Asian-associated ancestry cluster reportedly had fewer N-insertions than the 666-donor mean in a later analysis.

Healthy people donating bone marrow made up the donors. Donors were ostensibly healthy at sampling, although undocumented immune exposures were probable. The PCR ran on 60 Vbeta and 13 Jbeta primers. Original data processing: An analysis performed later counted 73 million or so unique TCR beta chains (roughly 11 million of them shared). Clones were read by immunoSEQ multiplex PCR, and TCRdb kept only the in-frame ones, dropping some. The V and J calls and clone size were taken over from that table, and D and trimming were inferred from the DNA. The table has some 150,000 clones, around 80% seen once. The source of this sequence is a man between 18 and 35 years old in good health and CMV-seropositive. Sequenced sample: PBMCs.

The CDR3 is CASSLEGDRGNTIYF. DNA of the CDR3: TGTGCCAGCAGCTTGGAAGGGGACAGAGGAAACACCATATATTTT. This chain connects TRBV5-4 to TRBJ1-3, with TRBD1 matching over 7 bases. CDR1 is SGHNT and CDR2 is YYREEE in the germline V gene (reference sequence). Trimming at V came to 0 bases and at J to 4 bases, leaving 4 bases not matched to a gene. This CDR3 comprises 15 residues.